This T cell receptor beta chain was observed in a study of T-cell reconstitution after alpha-beta-depleted transplantation in children. This clonotype has a handful of counts. The CDR3 is made up of 18 amino acids. The V end was cut by 0 bases, the J end by 3 bases, with 19 bases between. Germline V lookup: CDR1 SGHKS, CDR2 YYEKEE (reference sequence). As it was prepared, the TCRbeta library received unique molecular identifiers. A single record per CDR3 protein comes from TCRdb applying MiXCR to the PCR reads. The sample lists about 610,000 distinct CDR3 sequences, roughly a tenth occurring once. This clonotype was obtained from a human donor who donated a stem cell graft to a child with acute myeloid leukemia. The sample consisted of PBMCs from the stem cell graft donor, taken from the stem cell graft. The V and J genes are TRBV5-5 and TRBJ1-5; D call uncertain. CDR3: CASSLEGTGTSNNQPQHF. CDR3 bases: TGTGCCAGCAGCTTGGAGGGAACCGGCACCAGTAACAATCAGCCCCAGCATTTT.